The clone carrying this TCR beta chain has only a few counts. The antigen remains undetermined. TCRdb called the reads again in MiXCR, with one record for every CDR3 protein. The data contain some 180,000 distinct CDR3 sequences, 8% to 10% of them seen just once; the ten biggest clones take up approximately 4.6%. CDR1 and CDR2 (germline): SGHNT, YYREEE (reference sequence). The ends were cut back, 2 bases at V and 5 bases at J, with 9 bases in the middle. CDR3 size: 13 residues. The data stem from a study of T cell repertoires in cytomegalovirus infection. As for the study in general: Public TCR beta signature analysis indicated the presence of both CMV infection and matching HLA type.

Points from the study as a whole: Cumulative frequency (of public TCR beta family members) identified carriers of CMV plus the relevant HLA. Clonotype analysis showed dominance of the ex vivo response by HLA-C-restricted CMV-specific TCR beta clonotypes.

The chain carries TRBV5-4 and TRBJ2-3, with D perhaps TRBD1 (6 bases). This receptor was taken from a human donor in good health (CMV status not recorded). Some clones in this sample may be carry-over from other donors' samples. Sequencing used PBMCs. The CDR3 DNA follows: TGTGCCAGCAGCTTTTTCAGGGGAGATACGCAGTATTTT. Translated: CASSFFRGDTQYF.